This T cell receptor (beta chain) stems from a study of blood T cell repertoires in COVID-19. Germline assignment: CDR1 LNHNV and CDR2 YYDKDF (reference sequence). The junction had 0 bases not matched to a gene; V was cut back by 0 bases and J by 1 base. CDR3 length: 16 amino acids. This table comes from immunoSEQ multiplex PCR, and its TCRdb copy is limited to in-frame clones, with some not included. The table has over 250,000 clones, approximately 79% seen once. The TCR sequence derives from a man aged 25 to 40 with acute COVID-19. The source material was PBMCs or T cells enriched from blood (not recorded which). The chain links TRBV15 to TRBJ2-3, with TRBD2 matching over 11 bases. The CDR3 sequence is CATSRELAGGTDTQYF. CDR3 bases: TGTGCCACCAGCAGAGAACTAGCGGGGGGCACAGATACGCAGTATTTT.